These 25 T cell receptor beta chains share one sample of origin, sequenced in a study of early T cells in non-severe SARS-CoV-2 infection. TCRdb re-called the 5' RACE reads with MiXCR, one entry per CDR3 protein. Counted here are around 50,000 distinct CDR3 sequences, roughly 13% occurring once; the ten biggest clones make up 2.9%. Sequencing input: whole blood. The receptor set was obtained from an adult who was a healthcare worker with PCR-confirmed SARS-CoV-2 infection or an uninfected control (not recorded which).

In this sample, this clonotype turned up many times. The V and J genes are TRBV3-1 and TRBJ2-1; D ambiguous. The CDR3 is 14 amino acids. Germline V gene data show CDR1 as LGHDT and CDR2 as YNNKEL (reference sequence). Trimming pared 4 bases from V and 0 bases from J, leaving 7 bases between. CDR3 sequence: CASSRKGSYNEQFF. CDR3 nucleotide sequence: TGTGCCAGCAGCCGGAAGGGCTCCTACAATGAGCAGTTCTTC.

In its sample, this clonotype was seen many times. The chain carries TRBV7-8 and TRBJ2-7; D uncertain. V was cut by 5 bases and J by 4 bases, with 15 bases left in between. This CDR3 spans 14 amino acids. Per the germline V gene, CDR1 is SGHVS and CDR2 is FQNEAQ. This CDR3 reads CASSLLALGYEQYF. The DNA of the CDR3 is TGTGCCAGCAGCCTCCTGGCCCTTGGGTACGAGCAGTACTTC.

Many counts were recorded for this clonotype. This sequence joins TRBV7-2 and TRBJ2-1, with 10 bases identical to TRBD2. The CDR3 length is 15 residues. V was clipped by 1 base and J by 7 bases; unmatched bases: 4. Germline V lookup: CDR1 SGHTA, CDR2 FQGNSA. CDR3 in DNA: TGTGCCAGCAGCTTAGTAGCGGGAGGTTTGAATGAGCAGTTCTTC. Translated, it gives CASSLVAGGLNEQFF.

This clonotype was seen many times. V usage is TRBV6-2 or TRBV6-3 and J usage is TRBJ2-1; 7 bases are a match to TRBD1. J lost 7 bases, V lost 0 bases, and 3 bases had no gene match. This CDR3 is built from 14 residues. Germline CDR1 MNHEY, CDR2 SVGEGT. Here the CDR3 reads CASSYSLQGNEQFF. The CDR3 bases are TGTGCCAGCAGTTACTCCTTACAGGGGAATGAGCAGTTCTTC.

The gene calls are TRBV21-1 and TRBJ2-5; TRBD2, the table's D call, was not compared with the DNA. TRBV21-1 is designated a pseudogene. This CDR3 is built from 13 residues. The CDR3 spells CASSREGRKTQYF. The CDR3 DNA is TGTGCCAGCAGCCGGGAGGGCAGGAAGACCCAGTACTTC.

This clonotype was observed at least ten times. V and J are TRBV29-1 and TRBJ2-7; TRBD2 might be the D (6 bases). The ends were cut back, 4 bases at V and 0 bases at J, with 13 bases in the middle. The CDR3 is 14 residues long. Per the germline V gene, CDR1 is SQVTM and CDR2 is ANQGSEA. The chain's CDR3 is CSVVGGSSSYEQYF. Written as DNA, the CDR3 is TGCAGCGTTGTGGGGGGTTCGAGCTCCTACGAGCAGTACTTC.

This clonotype has at least ten counts. The rearrangement joins TRBV6-6 to TRBJ1-1; no firm D call. Trimming shortened V by 7 bases and J by 6 bases, and 9 bases separated the two germline ends. The CDR3 is 11 residues long. The germline gives CDR1 MNHNY, CDR2 SVGAGI (reference sequence). CDR3: CASTRLAEAFF. The CDR3 DNA reads TGTGCCAGCACCCGTCTGGCTGAAGCTTTCTTT.

This clonotype was seen more than once but under ten times. This chain uses TRBV18 with TRBJ1-2, with 7 positions matching TRBD1. The trim removed 4 bases at V and 4 bases at J, leaving 9 bases unmatched. Germline V gene data show CDR1 as KGHSH and CDR2 as LQKENI. The CDR3 has 15 amino acids. CDR3 loop: CASSLDGGQPYGYTF. The CDR3 DNA follows: TGTGCCAGCTCACTGGATGGGGGACAGCCCTATGGCTACACCTTC.

This clonotype has ten or more counts. This rearrangement joins TRBV19 to TRBJ1-5; D is unresolved. The V gene lost 3 bases and the J gene lost 0 bases, with 3 bases spanning the gap. The CDR3 is 13 amino acids. Germline CDR1 reads LNHDA; CDR2 reads SQIVND (reference sequence). The CDR3 reads CASSMVSNQPQHF. The CDR3 region has the DNA TGTGCCAGTAGTATGGTTAGCAATCAGCCCCAGCATTTT.

This clonotype was detected ten times or more. The gene calls are TRBV20-1 and TRBJ2-7; 7 nucleotides agree with TRBD1. The CDR3 runs 10 residues. J gave up 7 bases and V 5 bases, and 2 bases lay outside the gene matches. The germline V gene has CDR1 DFQATT and CDR2 SNEGSKA (reference sequence). The CDR3 DNA sequence: TGCAGTGCTGCACAGGGGGAGCAGTACTTC. Amino acid sequence: CSAAQGEQYF.

The sample holds a few counts of this clonotype. V is TRBV21-1 and J is TRBJ1-1. TRBV21-1 corresponds to a pseudogene. The CDR3 extends over 14 amino acids. CDR3 nucleotides: TGTGCCAGCAGCACCCTAAGGGTGGACACTGAAGCTTTCTTT. Protein: CASSTLRVDTEAFF.

The sample holds many counts of this clonotype. The gene calls are TRBV3-1 and TRBJ2-1; D remains ambiguous. The CDR3 is 13 amino acids. The V gene's germline CDR1 is LGHDT and CDR2 YNNKEL (reference sequence). The germline V and J ends were trimmed by 4 bases and 0 bases, with 4 bases remaining between them. This CDR3 reads CASSPHSYNEQFF. In DNA, the CDR3 is TGTGCCAGCAGCCCCCACTCCTACAATGAGCAGTTCTTC.

This clonotype was recorded at least ten times. The chain combines TRBV12-3 or TRBV12-4 with TRBJ2-3; D is possibly TRBD2 (5 bases). The CDR3 is made up of 14 amino acids. V was cut by 5 bases and J by 0 bases, with 9 bases left in between. CDR3 in amino acids: CASSPRGSTDTQYF. The CDR3 DNA reads as TGTGCCAGCAGTCCTCGCGGGAGCACAGATACGCAGTATTTT.

The table lists this clonotype with many counts. The chain carries TRBV30 and TRBJ2-1, with D perhaps TRBD1 (5 bases). Deletions cut 1 base from V and 7 bases from J, with 8 bases between. CDR1 and CDR2 (germline): GTSNPN, SVGIG (reference sequence). The CDR3 length is 12 residues. The CDR3 reads CAWSEGWNEQFF. The CDR3 DNA follows: TGTGCCTGGAGTGAGGGGTGGAATGAGCAGTTCTTC.

This clonotype has a count of ten or more. V is TRBV2 and J is TRBJ2-3; 10 nucleotides agree with TRBD2. Trimming at V came to 1 base and at J to 4 bases, leaving 2 bases not matched to a gene. The CDR3 length is 15 residues. The V gene's germline CDR1 is SNHLY and CDR2 FYNNEI. CDR3 nucleotides: TGTGCCAGCAGTGAAGATCTAGCGGGAGCAGATACGCAGTATTTT. As protein: CASSEDLAGADTQYF.

This clonotype has a count of ten or more. The rearrangement joins TRBV5-1 to TRBJ2-2; D is ambiguous. Between the trimmed V and J ends, which lost 0 bases and 5 bases, there was a span of 8 bases. The CDR3 loop spans 14 amino acids. The V gene's germline CDR1 is SGHRS and CDR2 YFSETQ. CDR3 residues: CASSLESETGELFF. CDR3 DNA sequence: TGCGCCAGCAGCTTGGAATCGGAGACCGGGGAGCTGTTTTTT.

This rearrangement joins TRBV3-1 to TRBJ2-2; D not certain. Looked up from germline, CDR1 is LGHDT and CDR2 is YNNKEL (reference sequence). Between the trimmed V and J ends, which lost 1 base and 6 bases, there was a span of 3 bases. This CDR3 comprises 12 residues. The CDR3 DNA reads TGTGCCAGCAGCCAAGGGGCCGGGGAGCTGTTTTTT. Amino acid sequence: CASSQGAGELFF. Using reference TRBV3-1 and TRBJ2-2 for the parts outside the CDR3, the full variable domain is DTAVSQTPKYLVTQMGNDKSIKCEQNLGHDTMYWYKQDSKKFLKIMFSYNNKELIINETVPNRFSPKSPDKAHLNLHINSLELGDSAVYFCASSQGAGELFFGEGSRLTVL.

This clonotype was recorded a few times. The rearrangement links TRBV29-1 to TRBJ2-1; D is possibly TRBD1 (5 bases). The CDR3 has 14 residues. Trimming shortened V by 3 bases and J by 5 bases, and 14 bases separated the two germline ends. Germline loops: CDR1 SQVTM, CDR2 ANQGSEA. CDR3 DNA: TGCAGCGTTGATAGGCAGGGCCTACACAATGAGCAGTTCTTC. Its protein product is CSVDRQGLHNEQFF.

This clonotype was detected ten times or more. The chain is built from TRBV21-1 and TRBJ2-2. TRBV21-1 is a pseudogene. The CDR3 loop spans 18 amino acids. The CDR3 spells CASSSPAQTRERGGELFF. CDR3 in DNA: TGTGCCAGCAGCAGTCCGGCTCAGACCAGAGAGCGTGGCGGGGAGCTGTTTTTT.

The V and J genes are TRBV11-2 and TRBJ2-1; D is uncertain. The CDR3 spans 17 residues. Trimming removed 2 bases at V and 0 bases at J, with 14 bases between. The germline V gene encodes CDR1 SGHAT and CDR2 FQNNGV. CDR3: CASSLFRSASSYNEQFF. CDR3 nucleotide sequence: TGTGCCAGCAGCTTATTCAGGAGCGCCAGCTCCTACAATGAGCAGTTCTTC.

This clonotype was seen only a few times. The chain combines TRBV5-4 with TRBJ2-1; TRBD1 matches at 9 bases. Germline trimming cut 4 bases from V and 2 bases from J; bases unmatched to any gene: 7. Germline assignment: CDR1 SGHNT and CDR2 YYREEE (reference sequence). The CDR3 has 16 amino acids. CDR3 coding DNA: TGTGCCAGCAGCGGGGGAACAGGGGGCCCCTACAATGAGCAGTTCTTC. This gives the protein CASSGGTGGPYNEQFF.

This clonotype was counted ten times or more. This chain joins TRBV5-1 and TRBJ1-5; possible D gene TRBD1, 6 bases. The germline V and J ends were trimmed by 4 bases and 3 bases, with 11 bases remaining between them. Looked up from germline, CDR1 is SGHRS and CDR2 is YFSETQ. This CDR3 is 14 amino acids long. The CDR3 reads CASSKGGVNQPQHF. The CDR3 DNA reads as TGCGCCAGCAGCAAGGGGGGGGTCAATCAGCCCCAGCATTTT. Supplemented by reference TRBV5-1 and TRBJ1-5, the full variable domain reads KAGVTQTPRYLIKTRGQQVTLSCSPISGHRSVSWYQQTPGQGLQFLFEYFSETQRNKGNFPGRFSGRQFSNSRSEMNVSTLELGDSALYLCASSKGGVNQPQHFGDGTRLSIL.

This clonotype was seen repeatedly, ten times or more. This rearrangement joins TRBV3-1 to TRBJ1-2; no firm D call. This CDR3 is 13 amino acids long. Trimming took 1 base from V and 8 from J, leaving 11 bases between them. Germline V CDR1 and CDR2: LGHDT, YNNKEL (reference sequence). The CDR3 DNA reads as TGTGCCAGCAGCCAAGGATTTGAACGGGGCTACACCTTC. Protein product: CASSQGFERGYTF.

This clonotype has at least ten counts. The chain has TRBV18 and TRBJ2-7, with D possibly matching TRBD1 (6 bases). V was shortened by 3 bases and J by 2 bases, with 14 bases between the two germline ends. The CDR3 totals 15 residues. Germline loops: CDR1 KGHSH, CDR2 LQKENI. CDR3 amino acids: CASSPGQGWTYEQYF. DNA for the CDR3: TGTGCCAGCTCACCGGGGCAGGGGTGGACCTACGAGCAGTACTTC.

This clonotype has ten or more counts. The chain carries TRBV20-1 and TRBJ1-6; the D gene is possibly TRBD1 (6 bases). The ends were cut back, 0 bases at V and 7 bases at J, with 16 bases in the middle. The CDR3 is 16 amino acids. CDR1 and CDR2 from the germline V gene are DFQATT and SNEGSKA (reference sequence). The DNA for the CDR3 is TGCAGTGCTAGAGATGAACTTTGGCAGGGGAATTCACCCCTCCACTTT. Its protein is CSARDELWQGNSPLHF.